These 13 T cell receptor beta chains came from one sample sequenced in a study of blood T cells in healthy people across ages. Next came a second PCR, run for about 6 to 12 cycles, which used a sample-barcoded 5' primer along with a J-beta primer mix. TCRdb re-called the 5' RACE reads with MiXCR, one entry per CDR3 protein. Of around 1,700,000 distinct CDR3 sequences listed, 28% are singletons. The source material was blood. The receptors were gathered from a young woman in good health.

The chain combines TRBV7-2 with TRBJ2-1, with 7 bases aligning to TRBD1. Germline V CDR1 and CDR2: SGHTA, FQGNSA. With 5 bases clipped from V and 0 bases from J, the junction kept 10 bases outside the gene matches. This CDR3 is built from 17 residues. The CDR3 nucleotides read TGTGCCAGCAGCCCCTACAGGGGACAAAGCTCCTACAATGAGCAGTTCTTC. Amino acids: CASSPYRGQSSYNEQFF.

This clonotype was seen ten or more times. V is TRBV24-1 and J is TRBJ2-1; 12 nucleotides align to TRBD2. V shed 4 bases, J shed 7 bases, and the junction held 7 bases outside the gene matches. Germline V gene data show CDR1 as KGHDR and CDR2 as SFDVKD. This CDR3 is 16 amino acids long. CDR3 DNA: TGTGCCACCAGTGACCCGACTAGCGGGGGATCAAATGAGCAGTTCTTC. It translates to CATSDPTSGGSNEQFF.

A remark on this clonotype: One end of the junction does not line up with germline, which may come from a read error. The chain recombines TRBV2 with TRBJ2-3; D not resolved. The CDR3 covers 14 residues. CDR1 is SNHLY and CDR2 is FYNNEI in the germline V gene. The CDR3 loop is CTSSEPPSTDRQYF. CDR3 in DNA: TGTACCAGCAGTGAACCCCCAAGCACAGATAGGCAGTATTTT.

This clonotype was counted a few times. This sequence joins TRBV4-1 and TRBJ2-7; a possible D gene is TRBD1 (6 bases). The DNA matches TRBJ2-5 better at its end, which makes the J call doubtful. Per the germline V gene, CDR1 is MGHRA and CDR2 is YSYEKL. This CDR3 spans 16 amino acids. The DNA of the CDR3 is TGCGCCAGCAGCCAAGATTTAGGGACATCCCAGCAGACCCAGTACTTC. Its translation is CASSQDLGTSQQTQYF.

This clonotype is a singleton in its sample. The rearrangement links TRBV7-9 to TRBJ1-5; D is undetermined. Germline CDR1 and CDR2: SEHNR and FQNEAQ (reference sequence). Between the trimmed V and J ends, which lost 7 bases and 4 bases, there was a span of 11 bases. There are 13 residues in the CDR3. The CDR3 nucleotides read TGTGCCAGCACCGGAGAGGTGAATCAGCCCCAGCATTTT. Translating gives CASTGEVNQPQHF.

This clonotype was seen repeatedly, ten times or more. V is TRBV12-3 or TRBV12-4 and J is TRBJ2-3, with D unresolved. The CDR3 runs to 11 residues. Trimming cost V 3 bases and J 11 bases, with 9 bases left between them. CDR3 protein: CASSLIGVQYF. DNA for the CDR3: TGTGCCAGCAGTTTGATCGGTGTGCAGTATTTT.

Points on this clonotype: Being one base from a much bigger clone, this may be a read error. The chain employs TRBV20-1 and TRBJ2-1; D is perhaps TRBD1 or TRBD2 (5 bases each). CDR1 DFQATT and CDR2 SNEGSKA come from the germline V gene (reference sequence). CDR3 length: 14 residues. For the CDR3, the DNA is TGCTGTGCTAAGGGGTCGGGGTCCTACAATGAGCAGTTCTTC. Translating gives CCAKGSGSYNEQFF.

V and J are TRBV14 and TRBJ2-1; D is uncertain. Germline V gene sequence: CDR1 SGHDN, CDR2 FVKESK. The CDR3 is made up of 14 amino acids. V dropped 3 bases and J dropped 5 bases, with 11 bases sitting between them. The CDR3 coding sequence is TGTGCCAGCAGCCAGCCCCTAAGAAACAATGAGCAGTTCTTC. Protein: CASSQPLRNNEQFF.

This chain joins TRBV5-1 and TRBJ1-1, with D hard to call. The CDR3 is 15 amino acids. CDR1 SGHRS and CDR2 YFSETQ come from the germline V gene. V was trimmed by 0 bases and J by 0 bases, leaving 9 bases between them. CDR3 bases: TGCGCCAGCAGCTTGGAATCCAGGATGAACACTGAAGCTTTCTTT. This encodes CASSLESRMNTEAFF. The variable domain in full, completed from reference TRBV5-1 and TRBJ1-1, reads KAGVTQTPRYLIKTRGQQVTLSCSPISGHRSVSWYQQTPGQGLQFLFEYFSETQRNKGNFPGRFSGRQFSNSRSEMNVSTLELGDSALYLCASSLESRMNTEAFFGQGTRLTVV.

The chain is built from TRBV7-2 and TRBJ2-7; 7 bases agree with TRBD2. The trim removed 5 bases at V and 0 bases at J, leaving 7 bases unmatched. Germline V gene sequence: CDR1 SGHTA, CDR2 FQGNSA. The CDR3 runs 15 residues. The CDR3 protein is CASSLGGDPSYEQYF. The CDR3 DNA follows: TGTGCCAGCAGCCTGGGGGGGGATCCCTCCTACGAGCAGTACTTC.

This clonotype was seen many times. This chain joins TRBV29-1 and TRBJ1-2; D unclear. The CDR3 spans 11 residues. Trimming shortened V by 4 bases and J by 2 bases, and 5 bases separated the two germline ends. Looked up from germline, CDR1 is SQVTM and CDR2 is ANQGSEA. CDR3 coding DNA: TGCAGCGTTGCGGCCAACTATGGCTACACCTTC. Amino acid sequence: CSVAANYGYTF.

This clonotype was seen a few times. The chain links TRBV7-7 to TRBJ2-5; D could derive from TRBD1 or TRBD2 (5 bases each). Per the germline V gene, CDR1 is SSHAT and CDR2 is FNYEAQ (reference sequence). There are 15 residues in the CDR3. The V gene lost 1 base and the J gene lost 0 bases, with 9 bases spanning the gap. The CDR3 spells CASSLGGRNQETQYF. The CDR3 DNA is TGTGCCAGCAGCTTAGGGGGACGGAACCAAGAGACCCAGTACTTC.

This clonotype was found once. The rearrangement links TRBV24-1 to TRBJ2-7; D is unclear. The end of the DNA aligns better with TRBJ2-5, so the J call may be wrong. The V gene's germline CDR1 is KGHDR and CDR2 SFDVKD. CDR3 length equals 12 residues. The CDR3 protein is CATSDSVGTQYF. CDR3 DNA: TGTGCCACCAGTGATTCCGTAGGGACCCAGTACTTC.